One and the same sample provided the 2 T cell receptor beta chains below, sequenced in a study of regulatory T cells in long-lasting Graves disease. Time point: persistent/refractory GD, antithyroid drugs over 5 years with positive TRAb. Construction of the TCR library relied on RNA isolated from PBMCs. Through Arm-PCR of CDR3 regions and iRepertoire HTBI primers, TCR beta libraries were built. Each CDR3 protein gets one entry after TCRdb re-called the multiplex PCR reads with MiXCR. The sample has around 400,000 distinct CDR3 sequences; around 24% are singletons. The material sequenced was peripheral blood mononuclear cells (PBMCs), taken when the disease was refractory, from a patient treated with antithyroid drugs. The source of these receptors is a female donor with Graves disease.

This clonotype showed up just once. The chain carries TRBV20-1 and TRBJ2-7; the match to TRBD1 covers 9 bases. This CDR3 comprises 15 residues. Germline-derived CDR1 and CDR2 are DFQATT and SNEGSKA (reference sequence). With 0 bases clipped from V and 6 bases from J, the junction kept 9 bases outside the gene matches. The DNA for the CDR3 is TGCAGTGCTAGAGATATGGGGACAGGGTTACTCGAGCAGTACTTC. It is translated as CSARDMGTGLLEQYF.

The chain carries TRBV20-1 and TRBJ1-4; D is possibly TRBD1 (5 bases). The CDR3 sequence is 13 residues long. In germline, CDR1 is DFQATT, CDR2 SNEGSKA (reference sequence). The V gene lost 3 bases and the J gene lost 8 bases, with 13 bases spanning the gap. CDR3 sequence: CSARAGGREKLFF. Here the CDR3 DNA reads TGCAGTGCTAGGGCGGGGGGTCGCGAAAAACTGTTTTTT.